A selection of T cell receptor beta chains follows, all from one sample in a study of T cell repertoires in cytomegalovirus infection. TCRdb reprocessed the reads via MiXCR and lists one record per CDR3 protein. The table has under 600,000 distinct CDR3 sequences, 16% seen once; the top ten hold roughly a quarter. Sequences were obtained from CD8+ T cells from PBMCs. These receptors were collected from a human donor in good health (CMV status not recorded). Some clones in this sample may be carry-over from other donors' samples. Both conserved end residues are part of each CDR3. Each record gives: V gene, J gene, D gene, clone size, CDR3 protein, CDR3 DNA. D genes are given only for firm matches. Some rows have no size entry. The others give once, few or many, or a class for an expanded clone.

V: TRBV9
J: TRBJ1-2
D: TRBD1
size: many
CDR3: CASSGLGTGGDDGYTF
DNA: TGTGCCAGCAGCGGTCTGGGGACAGGGGGCGATGATGGCTACACCTTC

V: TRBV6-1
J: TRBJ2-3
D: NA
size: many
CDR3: CASSTTAGVFTDTQYF
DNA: TGTGCCAGCAGCACCACTGCAGGCGTATTCACAGATACGCAGTATTTT

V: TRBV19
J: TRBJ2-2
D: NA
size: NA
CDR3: CASSIREQNTGELFF
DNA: TGTGCCAGTAGTATAAGGGAACAGAACACCGGGGAGCTGTTTTTT

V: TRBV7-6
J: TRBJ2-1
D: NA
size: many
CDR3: CASSLSGGTAYNEQFF
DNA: TGTGCCAGCAGCTTATCTGGCGGTACAGCCTACAATGAGCAGTTCTTC

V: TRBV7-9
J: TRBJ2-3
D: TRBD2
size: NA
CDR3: CASSLGGGALRFADTQYF
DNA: TGTGCCAGCAGCTTAGGCGGGGGGGCTTTAAGGTTTGCAGATACGCAGTATTTT

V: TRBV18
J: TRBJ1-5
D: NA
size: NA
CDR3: CASSPRGRTSDNQPQHF
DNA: TGTGCCAGCTCACCTAGGGGACGGACAAGCGACAATCAGCCCCAGCATTTT

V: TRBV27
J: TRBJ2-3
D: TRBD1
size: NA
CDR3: CASSGRGRGTDTQYF
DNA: TGTGCCAGCAGTGGAAGGGGGCGAGGCACAGATACGCAGTATTTT

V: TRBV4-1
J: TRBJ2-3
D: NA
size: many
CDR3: CASSRRSTDTQYF
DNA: TGCGCCAGCAGCAGGAGGAGCACAGATACGCAGTATTTT

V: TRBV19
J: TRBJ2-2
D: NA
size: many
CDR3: CASSTAERGTGELFF
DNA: TGTGCCAGTAGTACGGCAGAAAGGGGTACCGGGGAGCTGTTTTTT

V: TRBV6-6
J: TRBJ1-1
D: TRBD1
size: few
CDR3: CASEFLAQGATEAFF
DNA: TGTGCCAGCGAGTTCCTAGCTCAGGGGGCGACTGAAGCTTTCTTT

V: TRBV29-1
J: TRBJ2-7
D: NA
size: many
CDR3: CSVSLATASSYEQYF
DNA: TGCAGCGTATCTCTAGCGACAGCGAGCTCCTACGAGCAGTACTTC

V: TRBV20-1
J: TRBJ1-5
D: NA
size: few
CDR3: CSARGPDGSNQPQHF
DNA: TGCAGTGCTAGAGGGCCGGACGGTAGCAATCAGCCCCAGCATTTT

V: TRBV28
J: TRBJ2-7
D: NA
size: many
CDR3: CASSPNNHEQYF
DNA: TGTGCCAGCAGTCCGAACAATCACGAGCAGTACTTC

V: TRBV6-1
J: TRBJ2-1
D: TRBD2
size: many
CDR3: CASSGSARGGGSGRASYNEQFF
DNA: TGTGCCAGCAGTGGATCGGCCCGCGGGGGGGGGTCGGGGCGGGCCTCCTACAATGAGCAGTTCTTC

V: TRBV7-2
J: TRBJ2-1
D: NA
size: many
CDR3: CASSQVPGAGNEQFF
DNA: TGTGCCAGCTCCCAAGTCCCAGGGGCTGGGAATGAGCAGTTCTTC

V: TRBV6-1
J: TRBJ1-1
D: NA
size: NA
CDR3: CASSEEMNTEAFF
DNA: TGTGCCAGCAGTGAAGAGATGAACACTGAAGCTTTCTTT